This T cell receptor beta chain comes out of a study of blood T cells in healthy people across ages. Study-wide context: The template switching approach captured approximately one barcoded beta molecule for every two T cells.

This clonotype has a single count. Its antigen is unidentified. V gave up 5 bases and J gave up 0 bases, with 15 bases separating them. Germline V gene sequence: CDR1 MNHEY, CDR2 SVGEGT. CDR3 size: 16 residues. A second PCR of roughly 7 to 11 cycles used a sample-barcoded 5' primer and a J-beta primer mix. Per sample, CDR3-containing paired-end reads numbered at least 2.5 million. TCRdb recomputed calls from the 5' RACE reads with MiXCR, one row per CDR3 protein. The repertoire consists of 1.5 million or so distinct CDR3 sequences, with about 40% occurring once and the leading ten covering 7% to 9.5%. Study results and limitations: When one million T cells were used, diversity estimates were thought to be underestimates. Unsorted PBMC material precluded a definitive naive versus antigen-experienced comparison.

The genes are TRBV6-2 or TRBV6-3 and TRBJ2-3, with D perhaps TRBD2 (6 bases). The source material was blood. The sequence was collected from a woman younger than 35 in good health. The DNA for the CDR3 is TGTGCCAGCAGTCCCGGAGGGACTGCTAGCACAGATACGCAGTATTTT. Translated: CASSPGGTASTDTQYF.